This T cell receptor beta chain came from a study of glioma-infiltrating T cells after dendritic cell vaccination. For the study at large: Autologous tumor lysate-pulsed dendritic cell vaccination was given between the early 2000s and the early 2010s.

Sequenced by immunoSEQ multiplex PCR; TCRdb stores in-frame clones only, minus some. The sample shows 100,000 or so clones, around 90% of them seen only once. The length of the CDR3 is 14 residues. In germline, CDR1 is ENHRY, CDR2 SYGVKD. The V gene lost 3 bases and the J gene lost 3 bases, with 12 bases spanning the gap. As for time point: after dendritic cell vaccination, including at tumor progression/relapse. Before vaccination, two weeks after the third vaccination, and at progression, PBMC were collected. Source: blood, taken after dendritic cell vaccination. The V call is TRBV10-3, the J call TRBJ2-7; the D gene is possibly TRBD1 (7 bases). This clonotype was obtained from a human donor with glioblastoma. Here the CDR3 DNA reads TGTGCCATCAGTGACGCAGGGGGAGGCTACGAGCAGTACTTC. As protein: CAISDAGGGYEQYF.